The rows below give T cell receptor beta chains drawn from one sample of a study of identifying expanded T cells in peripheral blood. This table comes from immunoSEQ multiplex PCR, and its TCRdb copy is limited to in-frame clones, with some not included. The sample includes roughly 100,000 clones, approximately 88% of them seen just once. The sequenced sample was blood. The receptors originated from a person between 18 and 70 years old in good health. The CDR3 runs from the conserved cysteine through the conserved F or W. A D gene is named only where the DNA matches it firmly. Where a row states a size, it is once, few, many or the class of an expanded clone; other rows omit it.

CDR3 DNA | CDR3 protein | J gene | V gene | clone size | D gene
TGCGCCAGGAGTCGGCCGGACAGGGGCCCATTTTACTCTTTTATCGAGCTGTTTTTT | CARSRPDRGPFYSFIELFF | TRBJ2-2 | TRBV23-1 | . | TRBD1
TGTGCCAGCAGCACGGACGGACAGCCCTACGAGCAGTACTTC | CASSTDGQPYEQYF | TRBJ2-7 | TRBV5-4 | . | .
TGTGCCAGCAGCTTAGGACTCGGGGGGGGACACAGGACCACCTACGAGCAGTACTTC | CASSLGLGGGHRTTYEQYF | TRBJ2-7 | TRBV7-9 | . | TRBD2
TGTGCCAGCAGTCCTAGCACAGATACGCAGTATTTT | CASSPSTDTQYF | TRBJ2-3 | TRBV27 | . | .
TGTGCCAGCAGTTACTCGAGGGGACAGCCCCAGCATTTT | CASSYSRGQPQHF | TRBJ1-5 | TRBV6-5 | . | .
TGTGCCAGCGGGAAGGGACCGTGGGAAAAACTGTTTTTT | CASGKGPWEKLFF | TRBJ1-4 | TRBV2 | . | .
TGTGCCAGCAGCTCCTATACACTGCTAGGCTCGGGCTCCTACGAGCAGTACTTC | CASSSYTLLGSGSYEQYF | TRBJ2-7 | TRBV7-9 | . | .
TGTGCCAGCAGCTTAGAATCTAATCTATACAATGAGCAGTTCTTC | CASSLESNLYNEQFF | TRBJ2-1 | TRBV11-3 | . | .
TGTGCCAGCAGCTTAAGCCCGATGGAAGAGACCCAGTACTTC | CASSLSPMEETQYF | TRBJ2-5 | TRBV7-9 | . | .
TGTGCCAGCAGCTCCGGGACAGGGTACGGGAATCAGCCCCAGCATTTT | CASSSGTGYGNQPQHF | TRBJ1-5 | TRBV9 | medium-sized | TRBD1
TGTGCCAGCAGCTTACAAGCGGGGTTTGGGTACAATGAGCAGTTCTTC | CASSLQAGFGYNEQFF | TRBJ2-1 | TRBV5-4 | . | TRBD2
TGCGCCAGCAGCCAAGACAAGGGCGGAGGCTACACCTTC | CASSQDKGGGYTF | TRBJ1-2 | TRBV4-3 | . | .
TGCGCCAGCAGATCACGAGGGGCGTTTAATTCACCCCTCCACTTT | CASRSRGAFNSPLHF | TRBJ1-6 | TRBV5-1 | . | .
TGTGCCAGCAGCTTAGCTCGGATAAACACCGGGGAGCTGTTTTTT | CASSLARINTGELFF | TRBJ2-2 | TRBV7-2 | once | .
TGTGCCAGCAGTCCGTACACCGGGACGAACGAGCAGTACTTC | CASSPYTGTNEQYF | TRBJ2-7 | TRBV6-5 | . | .
TGTGCCAGCAGCCCGACCCGACAGACCTTCTCTGGAAACACCATATATTTT | CASSPTRQTFSGNTIYF | TRBJ1-3 | TRBV7-9 | once | .
TGTGCCAGCAGCTTAGGTGATCAGGGGGCAGGCTACGAGCAGTACTTC | CASSLGDQGAGYEQYF | TRBJ2-7 | TRBV7-9 | . | TRBD1
TGTGCCAGTAGGGGGCGGGAGGGCCCGGGAGATACGCAGTATTTT | CASRGREGPGDTQYF | TRBJ2-3 | TRBV19 | . | TRBD2
TGTGCCAGTAGTCCCAACCCCGGCAGGGGTAATGAGCAGTTCTTC | CASSPNPGRGNEQFF | TRBJ2-1 | TRBV19 | . | .
TGTGCCAGCAGCTTTTTGAGTGAAATGAACACTGAAGCTTTCTTT | CASSFLSEMNTEAFF | TRBJ1-1 | TRBV7-9 | . | .
TGTGCCAGCAGTAGGACAGGGGGGTATGGAGATACGCAGTATTTT | CASSRTGGYGDTQYF | TRBJ2-3 | TRBV6-6 | . | TRBD1
TGTGCCAGCAGCTTCCACACAGATACGCAGTATTTT | CASSFHTDTQYF | TRBJ2-3 | TRBV7-2 | . | .
TGTGCCAGCATTGCGGGGGCGTCGGGGGGTAACTATGGCTACACCTTC | CASIAGASGGNYGYTF | TRBJ1-2 | TRBV2 | . | .
TGTGCCTGGAGTAGAGGATTTTTAAATTCACCCCTCCACTTT | CAWSRGFLNSPLHF | TRBJ1-6 | TRBV30 | . | .
TGCGCCAGCAGCTTACAGGTTGGGGCGAGCGGGAGCCTGGGCGATGAGCAGTTCTTC | CASSLQVGASGSLGDEQFF | TRBJ2-1 | TRBV5-1 | . | TRBD2
TGTGCCAGCAGCTTATTTTCTGGGGCCGGGGAGCTGTTTTTT | CASSLFSGAGELFF | TRBJ2-2 | TRBV7-9 | few | .
TGTGCCAGCAGCCCCCTCCTTGGGGGGGAGCTGTTTTTT | CASSPLLGGELFF | TRBJ2-2 | TRBV11-3 | . | .
TGTGCCAGCAGCCCTTTGATCAGGGGGAATGAAAAACTGTTTTTT | CASSPLIRGNEKLFF | TRBJ1-4 | TRBV7-2 | . | TRBD1
TGCGCCAGCACCAAGACAGGGGGCAGTTCACCCCTCCACTTT | CASTKTGGSSPLHF | TRBJ1-6 | TRBV10-1 | few | TRBD1
TGTGCCAGCAGCCAAGTGTCAGGACAGGCTACCTACGAGCAGTACTTC | CASSQVSGQATYEQYF | TRBJ2-7 | TRBV4-2 | . | TRBD1
TGCGCCAGCAGTACAGGACTAGCGGGAGGAAGATACGAGCAGTACTTC | CASSTGLAGGRYEQYF | TRBJ2-7 | TRBV5-1 | . | TRBD2
TGTGCCAGCAGCTCATCAGGGGGCGGAATCTTACGTGAGGAGACCCAGTACTTC | CASSSSGGGILREETQYF | TRBJ2-5 | TRBV7-2 | once | TRBD1
TGTGCCAGCAGCGTAGGACCAGGGGGAGGTGAAAAACTGTTTTTT | CASSVGPGGGEKLFF | TRBJ1-4 | TRBV9 | . | TRBD1
TGCGCCAGCAGCACCCAATGGGGAGGGACTAATGAAAAACTGTTTTTT | CASSTQWGGTNEKLFF | TRBJ1-4 | TRBV5-1 | . | .
TGTGCCAGCAGCCCCCCAAAAGGCGACGGCACAGATACGCAGTATTTT | CASSPPKGDGTDTQYF | TRBJ2-3 | TRBV14 | . | .
TGTGCCAGCAGCAACCGGGTTCTTCAAAACATTCAGTACTTC | CASSNRVLQNIQYF | TRBJ2-4 | TRBV6-7 | . | .
TGTGCCAGCAGCTTCCGGGACAGGGGGTCCTACGAGCAGTACTTC | CASSFRDRGSYEQYF | TRBJ2-7 | TRBV7-9 | . | TRBD1
TGCGCCAGCAGCTCCAGCAGGGGGACCTACGAGCAGTACTTC | CASSSSRGTYEQYF | TRBJ2-7 | TRBV5-1 | . | TRBD1
TGTGCCAGCAGCCCCGGAATTAACTATGGCTACACCTTC | CASSPGINYGYTF | TRBJ1-2 | TRBV11-2 | . | .
TGTGCCAGCAGCTTCCCCGGGACAGGCTCAAAGACCCAGTACTTC | CASSFPGTGSKTQYF | TRBJ2-5 | TRBV5-6 | . | TRBD1
TGCGCCAGCAGCTTAGGGACTAGCGGGGGGCTGTACAATGAGCAGTTCTTC | CASSLGTSGGLYNEQFF | TRBJ2-1 | TRBV5-1 | . | TRBD2
TGTGCTAGTGGCGACAGCCTTATGAACACTGAAGCTTTCTTT | CASGDSLMNTEAFF | TRBJ1-1 | TRBV12-5 | few | .
TGTGCCAGTAAAACAGGGACGCTAAACTATGGCTACACCTTC | CASKTGTLNYGYTF | TRBJ1-2 | TRBV19 | . | .
TGTGCCAGCAGCCCCTCCCCGGGACAGGGAACGGACGAGCAGTACTTC | CASSPSPGQGTDEQYF | TRBJ2-7 | TRBV7-9 | . | TRBD1
TGTGCCAGCTCGGGACAGGCTTCGACTAATGAAAAACTGTTTTTT | CASSGQASTNEKLFF | TRBJ1-4 | TRBV6-1 | . | TRBD1
TGCAGCGGACTGATTAACATGAACACTGAAGCTTTCTTT | CSGLINMNTEAFF | TRBJ1-1 | TRBV29-1 | . | .
TGTGCCAGCAGTCGTACTATTATGACAGGGGGCTATGGCTACACCTTC | CASSRTIMTGGYGYTF | TRBJ1-2 | TRBV27 | . | TRBD1
TGTGCCAGCAGTTCGCGGGCCCACGGGGGTGAAAAACTGTTTTTT | CASSSRAHGGEKLFF | TRBJ1-4 | TRBV28 | . | .
TGTGCCAGCAGCCAAGATACGAGCGAGCAGTACTTC | CASSQDTSEQYF | TRBJ2-7 | TRBV14 | . | .
TGCGCCAGCAGTGAGGGGCCCTCTGAGGAAGCTTTCTTT | CASSEGPSEEAFF | TRBJ1-1 | TRBV10-1 | . | .
TGCGCCAGCAGTCAGTCAGGGGGCCCGAACACCGGGGAGCTGTTTTTT | CASSQSGGPNTGELFF | TRBJ2-2 | TRBV23-1 | . | TRBD1
TGTGCCAGCAGCTTGAAGGTACTAGCGGGAGGTGTGGATACGCAGTATTTT | CASSLKVLAGGVDTQYF | TRBJ2-3 | TRBV5-4 | few | TRBD2
TGCAGCGTTGGACGACAGGGGGCGTCCTACGAGCAGTACTTC | CSVGRQGASYEQYF | TRBJ2-7 | TRBV29-1 | once | TRBD1
TGTGCCAGCAGTAGCCGCGTGTCAGGGGGCGGGGAGACCCAGTACTTC | CASSSRVSGGGETQYF | TRBJ2-5 | TRBV6-6 | once | TRBD1
TGTGCCAGCAGCGACCAAGAGACCCAGTACTTC | CASSDQETQYF | TRBJ2-5 | TRBV7-3 | few | .
TGTGCCAGTAGGAAAGAACCTAGCAATCAGCCCCAGCATTTT | CASRKEPSNQPQHF | TRBJ1-5 | TRBV19 | . | .
TGTGCCAGCAGCGCAACCGGGCTCGCCGGGGAGGAGAAGCAGTTCTTC | CASSATGLAGEEKQFF | TRBJ2-1 | TRBV9 | once | .
TGTGCCAGCAGCTTCAGAGGCACAGATACGCAGTATTTT | CASSFRGTDTQYF | TRBJ2-3 | TRBV7-9 | . | .
TGTGCCAGCAGGGGTTACGGGACCTACGAGCAGTACTTC | CASRGYGTYEQYF | TRBJ2-7 | TRBV27 | . | .
TGTGCCAGCAGCGCAGGACAGGGGACCCCTTCCCACGAGCAGTACTTC | CASSAGQGTPSHEQYF | TRBJ2-7 | TRBV5-6 | . | TRBD1